This T cell receptor (beta chain) was obtained from a study of T cell repertoires in cytomegalovirus infection. Whole-study results and caveats: HLA-C-restricted CMV clonotypes gave the most frequent clonotype in two of eight donors.

Via MiXCR, TCRdb re-called the reads, giving one row per CDR3 protein. The sample records more than 65,000 distinct CDR3 sequences, approximately 43% being singletons. Of note for this clonotype: The antigen is undetermined.

The CDR3 extends over 18 amino acids. CDR1 is KGHSH, CDR2 LQKENI, per germline. V lost 3 bases and J lost 1, with 21 bases in between. Sample: CD8+ T cells from cultured PBMCs, taken from culture after CMV antigen stimulation. The TCR sequence derives from a human donor in good health (CMV status not recorded). Some clones in this sample may be carry-over from other donors' samples. This chain links TRBV18 with TRBJ2-5; possibly TRBD1 or TRBD2 for D (5 bases each). The CDR3 region has the DNA TGTGCCAGCTCACCGACCTACTTGGGACCGCCGATCCAAGAGACCCAGTACTTC. This encodes CASSPTYLGPPIQETQYF.